This entry lists 6 T cell receptor beta chains sequenced from one sample in a study of blood T cells in healthy people across ages. It was with a sample-barcoded 5' primer and a J-beta primer mix that a second PCR of roughly 6 to 11 cycles was run. In TCRdb, the 5' RACE reads were re-called with MiXCR into one record per CDR3 protein. The sample lists some 940,000 distinct CDR3 sequences, 29% occurring once. The same sample was also studied in work on T cells of mothers and their children.

The sequencing input was blood. The receptors shown here come from a woman in her thirties or forties in good health.

This clonotype was seen repeatedly, ten times or more. V usage is TRBV6-6 and J usage is TRBJ2-1; D unresolved. The V gene's germline CDR1 is MNHNY and CDR2 SVGAGI (reference sequence). V was shortened by 8 bases and J by 9 bases, with 11 bases between the two germline ends. CDR3 length: 11 amino acids. CDR3 DNA: TGTGCCAGCGAGGAATTGGGTGAGCAGTTCTTC. Protein sequence: CASEELGEQFF.

The gene calls are TRBV7-2 and TRBJ2-6, with TRBD1 identical over 8 bases. Germline CDR1 and CDR2: SGHTA and FQGNSA. Trimming at V came to 7 bases and at J to 1 base, leaving 9 bases not matched to a gene. The length of the CDR3 is 17 residues. Here the CDR3 DNA reads TGTGCCAGCACCCCACAGGGGGGAAGGTCTGGGGCCAACGTCCTGACTTTC. Its protein is CASTPQGGRSGANVLTF.

This chain joins TRBV29-1 and TRBJ1-1; D may be TRBD1 (6 bases). The ends were cut back, 4 bases at V and 1 base at J, with 13 bases in the middle. The length of the CDR3 is 14 residues. CDR1 and CDR2 from the germline V gene are SQVTM and ANQGSEA. The CDR3 sequence: CSVGYRVANTEAFF. DNA for the CDR3: TGCAGCGTTGGGTACAGGGTTGCGAACACTGAAGCTTTCTTT.

This clonotype was picked up many times. This chain uses TRBV9 with TRBJ1-2; 7 bases align to TRBD1. The germline CDR1 and CDR2 sequences are SGDLS and YYNGEE. The V segment lost 0 bases and the J segment 7 bases; nucleotides outside the gene matches: 3. The CDR3 runs to 13 residues. The CDR3 sequence: CASSVGDSSGYTF. In DNA, the CDR3 is TGTGCCAGCAGCGTAGGGGACAGTTCTGGCTACACCTTC.

At least ten counts were recorded for this clonotype. This sequence joins TRBV11-2 and TRBJ2-7; 7 positions match TRBD1. Germline CDR1 and CDR2: SGHAT and FQNNGV. Trimming took 4 bases from V and 0 from J; bases not matched to a gene: 6. This CDR3 region has 15 residues. DNA of the CDR3: TGTGCCAGCAGCTCGGGACAGTTGATCTCCTACGAGCAGTACTTC. Its translation is CASSSGQLISYEQYF. Full variable domain (missing parts from reference TRBV11-2 and TRBJ2-7): EAGVAQSPRYKIIEKRQSVAFWCNPISGHATLYWYQQILGQGPKLLIQFQNNGVVDDSQLPKDRFSAERLKGVDSTLKIQPAKLEDSAVYLCASSSGQLISYEQYFGPGTRLTVT.

The chain recombines TRBV7-2 with TRBJ2-5; D may be TRBD2 (5 bases). The germline V gene has CDR1 SGHTA and CDR2 FQGNSA. This CDR3 is built from 14 residues. V dropped 1 base and J dropped 9 bases, with 15 bases sitting between them. The DNA of the CDR3 is TGTGCCAGCAGCTTAGGGGGTAGTGAGAGGGCCCAGTACTTC. It codes for CASSLGGSERAQYF.